Below, 9 T cell receptor beta chains from the same sample are listed, as sequenced in a study of T cells in Graves' hyperthyroidism and ophthalmopathy (dated by TCRdb to about 2019). The method was multiplex PCR. The instrument given in TCRdb is Illumina HiSeq 2000. The TCR beta CDR3 regions were amplified from the RNA transcripts. The first round of RT-PCR for the TCR CDR3 was performed with the HTBI primer set and the Qiagen OneStep RT-PCR kit. TCRdb itself trimmed the public reads at Q25 with fastp, ran MiXCR and retained productive beta chains. A single entry per CDR3 protein holds the most common genes and DNA from its merged rows. Within this sample are hundreds of thousands of distinct CDR3 sequences, with about 18% of them counted one time only. Of the sample, about 3.5% falls within the top ten clones. The sample consisted of blood. All receptors come from a young woman with Graves' hyperthyroidism.

Many counts were recorded for this clonotype. This sequence joins TRBV6-1 and TRBJ2-7, with D possibly matching TRBD2 (6 bases). Between the trimmed V and J ends, which lost 3 bases and 7 bases, there was a span of 16 bases. CDR3 size: 14 residues. Germline CDR1 and CDR2: MNHNS and SASEGT. The CDR3 nucleotides are TGTGCCAGCAGTGAGAGCGGGTCCCGAGGAGAGCAGTACTTC. Its protein product is CASSESGSRGEQYF.

This clonotype was recorded at least ten times. CDR3 bases: TGTGCCAGCAGCTTGAATAGGGGGCCTTGGGCCAAAAACATTCAGTACTTC. This translates into CASSLNRGPWAKNIQYF. V gene TRBV13 combines with J gene TRBJ2-4; 7 bases line up with TRBD1. The CDR3 is made up of 17 amino acids. Germline V gene sequence: CDR1 PRHDT, CDR2 FYEKMQ (reference sequence). The trim removed 3 bases at V and 1 base at J, leaving 9 bases unmatched.

V is TRBV6-1 and J is TRBJ1-5, with no clear D. Germline CDR1 reads MNHNS; CDR2 reads SASEGT. CDR3 size: 14 residues. Trimming stripped 3 bases from V and 6 bases from J, with 12 bases between. The CDR3 DNA sequence: TGTGCCAGCAGTGAGACTACCCCGATTCAGCCCCAGCATTTT. Amino acids: CASSETTPIQPQHF.

This clonotype appeared many times. The chain is built from TRBV20-1 and TRBJ2-2; a weak D match, TRBD1 (6 bases). Trimming pared 2 bases from V and 7 bases from J, leaving 14 bases between. In germline, CDR1 is DFQATT, CDR2 SNEGSKA (reference sequence). The CDR3 sequence is 14 residues long. Here the CDR3 DNA reads TGCAGTGCTAGAACAGGGAGAGGAGACGGGGAGCTGTTTTTT. Translation gives CSARTGRGDGELFF.

This clonotype was recorded many times. The chain recombines TRBV6-5 with TRBJ1-2; D not certain. Germline V lookup: CDR1 MNHEY, CDR2 SVGAGI. CDR3 size: 11 residues. V was shortened by 0 bases and J by 11 bases, with 7 bases between the two germline ends. Written as DNA, the CDR3 is TGTGCCAGCAGTTACTCGGGTCGGTACACCTTC. It specifies CASSYSGRYTF.

This clonotype was counted at least ten times. This chain uses TRBV7-8 with TRBJ1-5; perhaps TRBD1 as D (6 bases). V lost 5 bases and J lost 5, with 16 bases in between. The germline CDR1 and CDR2 sequences are SGHVS and FQNEAQ. This CDR3 has 15 residues. The CDR3: CASSRGGGQHQPQHF. Written as DNA, the CDR3 is TGTGCCAGCAGCCGAGGGGGAGGGCAGCATCAGCCCCAGCATTTT.

This clonotype came up many times. This chain joins TRBV9 and TRBJ1-1, with D possibly being TRBD1 (5 bases). This CDR3 contains 13 residues. Germline loops: CDR1 SGDLS, CDR2 YYNGEE. With 4 bases removed from V and 2 bases from J, the gap between germline ends came to 9 bases. CDR3 residues: CASSNGGNTEAFF. The CDR3 DNA is TGTGCCAGCAGCAACGGGGGAAACACTGAAGCTTTCTTT.

The count of this clonotype is one. The rearrangement uses TRBV28 and TRBJ2-7, with 7 bases matching TRBD1. Trimming removed 8 bases from V and 1 base from J; junction bases left unmatched: 5. Germline V gene data show CDR1 as MDHEN and CDR2 as SYDVKM. This CDR3 spans 13 amino acids. CDR3 in amino acids: CASGPRGSYEQYF. CDR3 bases: TGTGCCAGCGGCCCCAGGGGGTCCTACGAGCAGTACTTC.

Concerning this clonotype: A much larger clone differs from this one at a single base, so this may be a read error. This chain connects TRBV2 to TRBJ2-7; D is ambiguous. The CDR3 consists of 14 residues. Germline CDR1 is SNHLY and CDR2 is FYNNEI. CDR3 nucleotide sequence: TGTGCCAGCAGTGAAGGGACGGCATACTACGATCAGTACTTC. This gives the protein CASSEGTAYYDQYF.